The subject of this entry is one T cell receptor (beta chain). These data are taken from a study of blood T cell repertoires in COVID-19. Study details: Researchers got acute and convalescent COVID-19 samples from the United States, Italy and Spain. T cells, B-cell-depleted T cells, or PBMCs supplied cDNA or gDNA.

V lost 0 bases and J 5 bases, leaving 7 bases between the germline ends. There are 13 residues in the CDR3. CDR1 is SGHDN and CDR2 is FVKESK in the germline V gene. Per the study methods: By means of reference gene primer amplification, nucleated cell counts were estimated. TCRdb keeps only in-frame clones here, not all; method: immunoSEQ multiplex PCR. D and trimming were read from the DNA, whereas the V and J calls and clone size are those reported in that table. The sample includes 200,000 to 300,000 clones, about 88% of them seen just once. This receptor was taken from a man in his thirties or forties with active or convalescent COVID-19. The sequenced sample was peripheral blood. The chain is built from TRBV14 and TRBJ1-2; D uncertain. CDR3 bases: TGTGCCAGCAGCCAAGAATGGAGATATGGCTACACCTTC. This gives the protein CASSQEWRYGYTF.